The 5 T cell receptor beta chains below were found in one sample sequenced in a study of T cell responses to AZD1222 COVID-19 vaccine. The protocol was immunoSEQ multiplex PCR, while the TCRdb copy is restricted to in-frame clones and leaves out a portion. The sample lists 120,000 or so clones; roughly 91% were seen once. Sequences were derived from peripheral blood, sampled on day 0 of MenACWY control vaccination. The receptors stem from an adult in good health.

The J gene is TRBJ2-3, the V gene TRBV9, with 11 bases fitting TRBD1. V was pared by 4 bases and J by 3 bases, with 7 bases of the junction left unmatched. The germline V gene encodes CDR1 SGDLS and CDR2 YYNGEE. The CDR3 has 16 residues. In DNA, the CDR3 is TGTGCCAGCAGCAGTGGGACAGGGGGTAGGACAGATACGCAGTATTTT. Protein product: CASSSGTGGRTDTQYF.

The V and J genes are TRBV11-2 and TRBJ1-2, with 8 bases fitting TRBD1. CDR3 length equals 14 residues. Germline V gene lookup returns CDR1 SGHAT and CDR2 FQNNGV. V was pared by 4 bases and J by 5 bases, with 6 bases of the junction left unmatched. The CDR3 nucleotides are TGTGCCAGCAGCTCGAAGGACAGGGCTTATGGCTACACCTTC. Protein: CASSSKDRAYGYTF.

The chain carries TRBV12-3 or TRBV12-4 and TRBJ2-7, with D tentatively TRBD1 or TRBD2 (5 bases each). CDR3 length: 12 amino acids. The ends were cut back, 3 bases at V and 7 bases at J, with 10 bases in the middle. CDR3 nucleotide sequence: TGTGCCAGCAGTTTTGGGGGTGGGGAGCAGTACTTC. It translates to CASSFGGGEQYF.

J is TRBJ2-7 and V is TRBV12-1; the table assigns TRBD2, which was not confirmed against the DNA. TRBV12-1 is labeled a pseudogene. The CDR3 loop spans 16 amino acids. In DNA form, the CDR3 reads TGTGCCAGCAGCTTTGGGCTAGCGGGACCTAACTACGAGCAGTACTTC. This encodes CASSFGLAGPNYEQYF.

The genes are TRBV6-1 and TRBJ2-7, with TRBD2 identical over 11 bases. V dropped 4 bases and J dropped 4; count of bases not matched to a gene: 9. Germline V gene sequence: CDR1 MNHNS, CDR2 SASEGT. The length of the CDR3 is 16 residues. In DNA, the CDR3 is TGTGCCAGCAGTGCCCTGGGACTAGCGGCTTCTTACGAGCAGTACTTC. Residues: CASSALGLAASYEQYF.